One T cell receptor beta chain is described in this entry. No cognate antigen has been identified for it. No base quality information exists; no much larger clone differs at one position. This specimen belongs to a study of blood T cell repertoires in COVID-19 (TCRdb year 2020). About the investigation overall: Samples covering the acute and convalescent phases of COVID-19 were provided by collaborators in the United States, Italy and Spain. Samples were obtained from the ongoing ImmuneRACE study (first 160 participants) and from about 1,300 subjects provided by 6 global collaborators. A de-identified subject ID, COVID-19 status, age in years and sex were almost always included in the sample metadata. The repertoires were released in a freely available public database intended as a resource for research on the immune response to SARS-CoV-2. The prospective study material was composed of cDNA or gDNA derived from T cells, B-cell-depleted T cells, or PBMCs. HLA class I and class II types, where available, came from metadata supplied by the sample provider rather than from assay-based typing. The dataset comprised deeply sampled blood TCRbeta repertoires from subjects exposed to, actively infected with, or recovered from COVID-19. The paper's findings and limits, for the study overall: The quantity of clinical and demographic metadata differed by source and by participant and was supplied without curation.

For this chain, trimming is 0 bases at the V end and 7 bases at the J end, and the number of junction bases without a gene match is 8. Including cysteine and phenylalanine, the CDR3 has 16 amino acids. Of all the DNA, just the CDR3 is kept, 48 bases in frame from base 1. As encoded in the germline V gene, CDR1 is LGHNA while CDR2 is YNFKEQ. Whole blood was collected in K2EDTA tubes by collaborating institutions according to the institutions' own protocols. For TCRbeta analysis, collaborators shipped samples in one of three forms: frozen whole blood, isolated PBMCs, or DNA extracted from either of those sample types. The immunoSEQ Assay, a bias-controlled multiplex PCR, was used to amplify TCRbeta CDR3 regions from genomic DNA. Concerning the study's data processing: The number of nucleated cells in each sample was estimated by amplification of reference gene primers within the assay. Sequence reads were collapsed and filtered to measure the absolute abundance of every unique TCRbeta CDR3 rearrangement. For each sample, productive Simpson clonality was calculated as the square root of Simpson's diversity index over productive rearrangements. The table was pulled from immuneACCESS by TCRdb, which kept in-frame rearrangements only. Such tables lose some clones; where checked, under half of the loss comes from unresolved V genes, and the rest has no known cause. The V and J calls and clone size come from that table; D and trimming were worked out from the DNA. For this sample the table gives about 69,000 clones, of which around 93% were detected only once. Less than 6% of the sample is taken by the ten largest.

The source of this sequence is a woman aged 55 to 70 with active COVID-19. The V and J segments used are TRBV4-2 and TRBJ2-4, with 8 central nucleotides matching TRBD2. The sequenced material came from peripheral blood. The DNA is TGTGCCAGCAGCCAAGATAACGGGAGGGCCGGTAACATTCAGTACTTC. Translated, this is CASSQDNGRAGNIQYF.